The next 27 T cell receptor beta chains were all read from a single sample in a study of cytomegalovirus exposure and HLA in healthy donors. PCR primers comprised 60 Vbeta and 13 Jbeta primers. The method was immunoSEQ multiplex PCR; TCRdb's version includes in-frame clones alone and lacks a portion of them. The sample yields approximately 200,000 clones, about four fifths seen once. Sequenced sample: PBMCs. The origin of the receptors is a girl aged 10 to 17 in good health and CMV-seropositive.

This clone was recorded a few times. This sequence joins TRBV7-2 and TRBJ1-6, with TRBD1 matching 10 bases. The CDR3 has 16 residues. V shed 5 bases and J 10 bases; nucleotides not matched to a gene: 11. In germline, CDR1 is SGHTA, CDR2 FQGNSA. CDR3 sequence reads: CASSPRDRGGGSPLHF. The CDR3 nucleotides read TGTGCCAGCAGCCCCCGGGACAGGGGTGGGGGATCACCCCTCCACTTT. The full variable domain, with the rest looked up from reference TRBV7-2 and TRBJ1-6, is GAGVSQSPSNKVTEKGKDVELRCDPISGHTALYWYRQSLGQGLEFLIYFQGNSAPDKSGLPSDRFSAERTGGSVSTLTIQRTQQEDSAVYLCASSPRDRGGGSPLHFGNGTRLTVT.

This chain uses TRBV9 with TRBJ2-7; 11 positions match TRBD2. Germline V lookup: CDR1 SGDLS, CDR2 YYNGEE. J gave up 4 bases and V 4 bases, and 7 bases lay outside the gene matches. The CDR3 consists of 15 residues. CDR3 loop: CASSPHSGGAYEQYF. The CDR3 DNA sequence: TGTGCCAGCAGCCCACATAGCGGGGGGGCGTACGAGCAGTACTTC.

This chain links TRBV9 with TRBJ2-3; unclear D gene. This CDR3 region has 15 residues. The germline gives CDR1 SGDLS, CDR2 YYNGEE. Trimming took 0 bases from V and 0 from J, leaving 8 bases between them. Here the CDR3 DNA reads TGTGCCAGCAGCGTAGTACCTACTAGCACAGATACGCAGTATTTT. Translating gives CASSVVPTSTDTQYF.

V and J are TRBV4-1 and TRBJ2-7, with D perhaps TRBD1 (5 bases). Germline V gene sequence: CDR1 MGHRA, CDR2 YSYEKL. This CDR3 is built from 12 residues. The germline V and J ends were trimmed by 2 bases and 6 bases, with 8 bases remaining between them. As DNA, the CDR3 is TGCGCCAGCAGCCAAAGGGGTAGCGAGCAGTACTTC. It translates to CASSQRGSEQYF.

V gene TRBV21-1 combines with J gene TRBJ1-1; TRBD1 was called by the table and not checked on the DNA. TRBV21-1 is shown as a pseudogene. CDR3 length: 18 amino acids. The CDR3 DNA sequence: TGTGCCAGCACACAGCCCCGAAAAGGTTCAGGGAAATTGGAGAAAGCTTTCTTT. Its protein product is CASTQPRKGSGKLEKAFF.

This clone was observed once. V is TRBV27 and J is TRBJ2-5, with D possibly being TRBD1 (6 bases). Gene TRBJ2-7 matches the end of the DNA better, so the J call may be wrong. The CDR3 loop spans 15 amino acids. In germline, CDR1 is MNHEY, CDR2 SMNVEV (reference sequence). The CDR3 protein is CASRGTGTPNREQYF. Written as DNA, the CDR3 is TGTGCCAGCAGGGGCACCGGGACACCTAACCGCGAGCAGTACTTC.

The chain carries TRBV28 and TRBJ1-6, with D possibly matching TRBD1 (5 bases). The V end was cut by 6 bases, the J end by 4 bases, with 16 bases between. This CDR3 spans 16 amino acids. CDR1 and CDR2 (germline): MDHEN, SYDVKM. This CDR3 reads CASSPQRGTYNSPLHF. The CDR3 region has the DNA TGTGCCAGCAGCCCCCAAAGGGGTACGTATAATTCACCCCTCCACTTT. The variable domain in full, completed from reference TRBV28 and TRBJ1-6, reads DVKVTQSSRYLVKRTGEKVFLECVQDMDHENMFWYRQDPGLGLRLIYFSYDVKMKEKGDIPEGYSVSREKKERFSLILESASTNQTSMYLCASSPQRGTYNSPLHFGNGTRLTVT.

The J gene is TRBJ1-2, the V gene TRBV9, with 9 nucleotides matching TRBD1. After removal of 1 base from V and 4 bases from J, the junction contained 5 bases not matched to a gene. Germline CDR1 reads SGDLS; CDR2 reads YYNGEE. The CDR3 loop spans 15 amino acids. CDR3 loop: CASSVLTGGGYGYTF. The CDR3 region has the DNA TGTGCCAGCAGCGTACTGACAGGGGGAGGCTATGGCTACACCTTC.

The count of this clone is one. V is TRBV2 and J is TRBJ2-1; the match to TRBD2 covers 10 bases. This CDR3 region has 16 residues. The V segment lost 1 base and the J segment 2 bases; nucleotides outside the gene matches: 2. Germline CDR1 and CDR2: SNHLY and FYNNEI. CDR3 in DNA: TGTGCCAGCAGTGAAGTACTAGCGGGGACCTACAATGAGCAGTTCTTC. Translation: CASSEVLAGTYNEQFF. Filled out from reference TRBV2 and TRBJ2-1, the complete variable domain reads EPEVTQTPSHQVTQMGQEVILRCVPISNHLYFYWYRQILGQKVEFLVSFYNNEISEKSEIFDDQFSVERPDGSNFTLKIRSTKLEDSAMYFCASSEVLAGTYNEQFFGPGTRLTVL.

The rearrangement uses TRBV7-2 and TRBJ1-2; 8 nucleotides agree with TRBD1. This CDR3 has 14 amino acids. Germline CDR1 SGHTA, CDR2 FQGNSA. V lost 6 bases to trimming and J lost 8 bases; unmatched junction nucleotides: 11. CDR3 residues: CASSLDRDGGGYTF. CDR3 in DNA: TGTGCCAGCAGTTTGGACAGGGACGGGGGGGGCTACACCTTC.

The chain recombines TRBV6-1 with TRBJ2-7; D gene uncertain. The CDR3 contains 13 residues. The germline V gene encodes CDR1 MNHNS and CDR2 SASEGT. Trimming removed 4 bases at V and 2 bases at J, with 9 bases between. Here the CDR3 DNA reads TGTGCCAGCAGTGTCGCCTACGCCTACGAGCAGTACTTC. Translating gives CASSVAYAYEQYF.

The CDR3 DNA reads as TGTGCCAGCAGCTCCCCGGGACTACAAGAGACCCAGTACTTC. This gives the protein CASSSPGLQETQYF. The chain is built from TRBV5-4 and TRBJ2-5; 7 bases agree with TRBD2. Germline lookup yields CDR1 SGHNT and CDR2 YYREEE (reference sequence). V lost 3 bases, J lost 2 bases, and 4 bases stayed unmatched. There are 14 residues in the CDR3.

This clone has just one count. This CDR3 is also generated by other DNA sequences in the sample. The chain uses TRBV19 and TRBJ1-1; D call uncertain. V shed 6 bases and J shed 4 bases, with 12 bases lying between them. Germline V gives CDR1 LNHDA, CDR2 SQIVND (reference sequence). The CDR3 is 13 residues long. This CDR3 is CASSAAGGTEAFF. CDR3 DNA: TGTGCCAGTAGCGCCGCAGGAGGCACTGAAGCTTTCTTT.

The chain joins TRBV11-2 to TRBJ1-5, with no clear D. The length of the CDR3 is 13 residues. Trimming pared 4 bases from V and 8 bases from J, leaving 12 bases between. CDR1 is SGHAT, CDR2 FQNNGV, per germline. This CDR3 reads CASSSRPEKPQHF. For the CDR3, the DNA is TGTGCCAGCAGCTCTAGACCCGAGAAGCCCCAGCATTTT.

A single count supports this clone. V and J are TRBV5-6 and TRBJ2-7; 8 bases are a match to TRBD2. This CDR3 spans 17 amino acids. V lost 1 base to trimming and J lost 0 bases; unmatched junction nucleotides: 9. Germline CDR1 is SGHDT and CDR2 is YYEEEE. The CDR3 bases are TGTGCCAGCAGCTTGTCGGCTGGGCGGGGGGCCTCCTACGAGCAGTACTTC. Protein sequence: CASSLSAGRGASYEQYF.

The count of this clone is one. The CDR3 loop is CASSLPGGTFYGYTF. The CDR3 DNA reads TGTGCCAGCAGCTTACCCGGTGGGACTTTCTATGGCTACACCTTC. The J gene is TRBJ1-2, the V gene TRBV13; maybe TRBD1 (5 bases). With 2 bases removed from V and 4 bases from J, the gap between germline ends came to 14 bases. The germline V gene has CDR1 PRHDT and CDR2 FYEKMQ (reference sequence). The CDR3 loop spans 15 amino acids.

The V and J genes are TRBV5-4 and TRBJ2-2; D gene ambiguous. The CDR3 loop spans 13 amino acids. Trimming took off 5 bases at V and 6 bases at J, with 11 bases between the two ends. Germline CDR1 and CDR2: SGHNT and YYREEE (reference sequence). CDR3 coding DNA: TGTGCCAGCAGAGACCAGGTTGCCGGGGAGCTGTTTTTT. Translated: CASRDQVAGELFF.

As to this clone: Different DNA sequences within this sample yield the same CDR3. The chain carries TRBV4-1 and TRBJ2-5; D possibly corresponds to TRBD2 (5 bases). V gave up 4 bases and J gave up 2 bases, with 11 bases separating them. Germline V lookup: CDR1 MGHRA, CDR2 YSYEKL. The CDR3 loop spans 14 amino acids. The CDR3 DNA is TGCGCCAGCAGCCCAACGGGATCTCAAGAGACCCAGTACTTC. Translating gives CASSPTGSQETQYF.

The CDR3 sequence is CASGDRLTYEQYF. CDR3 in DNA: TGTGCCTCGGGGGACAGGTTAACCTACGAGCAGTACTTC. The J gene is TRBJ2-7, the V gene TRBV7-7; 8 nucleotides align to TRBD1. Per the germline V gene, CDR1 is SSHAT and CDR2 is FNYEAQ (reference sequence). CDR3 length: 13 residues. Trimming cost V 11 bases and J 2 bases; bases outside gene matches: 8.

CDR3 residues: CASSFSTSGGSGEQFF. The CDR3 DNA is TGTGCCAGCAGCTTTTCGACTAGCGGGGGGTCGGGGGAGCAGTTCTTC. The rearrangement links TRBV9 to TRBJ2-1, with 13 bases lining up with TRBD2. Germline assignment: CDR1 SGDLS and CDR2 YYNGEE. V gave up 4 bases and J gave up 10 bases; unmatched junction bases: 11. The CDR3 covers 16 residues.

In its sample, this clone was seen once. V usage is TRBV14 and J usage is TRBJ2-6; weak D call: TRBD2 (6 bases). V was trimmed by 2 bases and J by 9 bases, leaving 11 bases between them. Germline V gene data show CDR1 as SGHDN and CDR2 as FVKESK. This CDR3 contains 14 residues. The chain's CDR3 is CASSQSGYYNVLTF. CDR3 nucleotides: TGTGCCAGCAGCCAAAGCGGGTACTACAACGTCCTGACTTTC.

The CDR3: CASSQDTGQGRQPQHF. The CDR3 coding sequence is TGCGCCAGCAGCCAAGATACGGGACAGGGCCGACAGCCCCAGCATTTT. The rearrangement joins TRBV4-1 to TRBJ1-5; 9 nucleotides agree with TRBD1. Per germline, CDR1 MGHRA and CDR2 YSYEKL. This CDR3 has 16 residues. The junction had 7 bases not matched to a gene; V was cut back by 0 bases and J by 7 bases.

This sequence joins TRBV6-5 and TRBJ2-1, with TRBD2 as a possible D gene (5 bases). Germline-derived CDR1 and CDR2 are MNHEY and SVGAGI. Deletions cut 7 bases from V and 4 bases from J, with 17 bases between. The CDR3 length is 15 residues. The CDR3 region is CASTSPALGYNEQFF. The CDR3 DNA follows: TGTGCCAGCACCTCTCCGGCACTAGGATACAATGAGCAGTTCTTC.

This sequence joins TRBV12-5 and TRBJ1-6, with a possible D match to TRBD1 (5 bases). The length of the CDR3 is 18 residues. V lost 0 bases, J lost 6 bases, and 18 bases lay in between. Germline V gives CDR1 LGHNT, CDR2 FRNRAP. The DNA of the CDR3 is TGTGCTAGTGGTTTGGTCCCCACCATCGGGGGACTTAATTCACCCCTCCACTTT. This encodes CASGLVPTIGGLNSPLHF.

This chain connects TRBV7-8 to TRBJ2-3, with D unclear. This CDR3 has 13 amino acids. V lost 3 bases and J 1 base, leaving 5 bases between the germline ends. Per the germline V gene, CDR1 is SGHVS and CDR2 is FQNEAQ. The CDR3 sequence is CASSLGRTDTQYF. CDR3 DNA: TGTGCCAGCAGCTTGGGCCGCACAGATACGCAGTATTTT.

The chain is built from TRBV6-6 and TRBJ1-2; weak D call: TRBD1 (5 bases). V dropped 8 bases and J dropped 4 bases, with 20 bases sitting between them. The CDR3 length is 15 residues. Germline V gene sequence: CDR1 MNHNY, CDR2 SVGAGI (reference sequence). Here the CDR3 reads CASEGRELGPYGYTF. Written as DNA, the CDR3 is TGTGCCAGCGAAGGCAGAGAGCTGGGGCCCTATGGCTACACCTTC.

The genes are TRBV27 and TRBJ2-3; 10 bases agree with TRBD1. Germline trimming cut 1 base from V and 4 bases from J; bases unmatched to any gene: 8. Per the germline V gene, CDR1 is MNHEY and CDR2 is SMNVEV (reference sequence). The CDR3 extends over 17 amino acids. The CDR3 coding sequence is TGTGCCAGCAGTTTATTGCGGACAGGGGGACCCCCAGATACGCAGTATTTT. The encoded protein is CASSLLRTGGPPDTQYF.